In this sample, the clone carrying this T cell receptor beta chain turned up many times. For CDR3 and TCR beta VDJ profiling, genomic DNA was the template used. TCRdb processed the reads anew with MiXCR; each CDR3 protein has one entry. The table records about 40,000 distinct CDR3 sequences, 63% of them present only once. This CDR3 is 16 amino acids long. V dropped 0 bases and J dropped 2; count of bases not matched to a gene: 4. The germline CDR1 and CDR2 sequences are MNHEY and SVGAGI. This sample was included in a study of CD8+CD57+ T cells in acquired aplastic anemia. About the study: The sorted CD4+ and CD8+ cells yielded an average around 3 ug of DNA.

Previously, flow cytometry had revealed CD8+CD57+ cell expansion in the patients chosen for sequencing. The source material was sorted CD4+, CD8+, or CD8+CD57+ T cells (not recorded which) from PBMCs. The chain carries TRBV6-5 and TRBJ1-2; 9 nucleotides match TRBD1. This TCR was recovered from a human donor with aplastic anemia. In nucleotides, the CDR3 is TGTGCCAGCAGTTACTCAGGGACAGGGCAGAACTATGGCTACACCTTC. Its translation is CASSYSGTGQNYGYTF.